One and the same sample provided the 4 T cell receptor beta chains below, sequenced in a study of T-cell reconstitution after alpha-beta-depleted transplantation in children. Construction of the TCRbeta library involved unique molecular identifiers. TCRdb re-called the PCR reads with MiXCR, one entry per CDR3 protein. The sample has almost 400,000 distinct CDR3 sequences, approximately 20% seen once; the top ten hold around 4%. The source material was PBMCs from the stem cell graft donor, sampled from the stem cell graft. The receptors here all came from a human donor who donated a stem cell graft to a child with acute myeloid leukemia.

There are many counts of this clonotype. The chain is built from TRBV18 and TRBJ2-7; 15 positions agree with TRBD2. There are 15 residues in the CDR3. Germline V gene data show CDR1 as KGHSH and CDR2 as LQKENI. V lost 6 bases and J lost 4; bases outside the gene matches: 4. CDR3 in amino acids: CASSPGTSGGYEQYF. The CDR3 bases are TGTGCCAGCTCTCCCGGGACTAGCGGGGGGTACGAGCAGTACTTC.

V gene TRBV15 combines with J gene TRBJ2-5, with 7 bases fitting TRBD1. This CDR3 is 14 amino acids long. The germline CDR1 and CDR2 sequences are LNHNV and YYDKDF (reference sequence). Trimming cost V 11 bases and J 4 bases; bases outside gene matches: 13. CDR3 DNA: TGTGCCGGAGAAACTCAGGGGGACGGAGAGACCCAGTACTTC. Translated, it gives CAGETQGDGETQYF.

This clonotype showed up many times. The chain is built from TRBV12-3 or TRBV12-4 and TRBJ1-2; TRBD1 matches 8 bases. Unmatched junction bases numbered 6, after V lost 2 bases and J lost 4 bases. This CDR3 is built from 15 residues. The CDR3 region is CASSLTTGVGYGYTF. CDR3 nucleotide sequence: TGTGCCAGCAGTTTAACGACAGGGGTGGGCTATGGCTACACCTTC.

This clonotype has at least ten counts. This chain uses TRBV29-1 with TRBJ2-1; 12 bases are a match to TRBD2. The length of the CDR3 is 12 residues. The germline gives CDR1 SQVTM, CDR2 ANQGSEA. V dropped 7 bases and J dropped 7; count of bases not matched to a gene: 2. The CDR3 loop reads CSAGLAGNEQFF. The CDR3 DNA follows: TGCAGCGCTGGACTAGCGGGGAATGAGCAGTTCTTC.